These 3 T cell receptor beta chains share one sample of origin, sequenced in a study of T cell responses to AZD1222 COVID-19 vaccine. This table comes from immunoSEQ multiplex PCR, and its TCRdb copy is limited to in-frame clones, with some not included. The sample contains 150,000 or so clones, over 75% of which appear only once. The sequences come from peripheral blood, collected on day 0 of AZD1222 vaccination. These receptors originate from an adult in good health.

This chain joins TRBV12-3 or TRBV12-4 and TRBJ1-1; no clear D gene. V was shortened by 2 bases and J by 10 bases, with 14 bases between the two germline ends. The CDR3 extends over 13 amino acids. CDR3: CASSLSAGDGAFF. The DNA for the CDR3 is TGTGCCAGCAGTTTATCGGCTGGGGATGGAGCTTTCTTT.

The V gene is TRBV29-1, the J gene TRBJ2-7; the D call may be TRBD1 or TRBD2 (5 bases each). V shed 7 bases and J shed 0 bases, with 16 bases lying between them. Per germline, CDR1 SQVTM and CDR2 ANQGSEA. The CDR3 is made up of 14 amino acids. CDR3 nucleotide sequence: TGCAGCGCCACCCCGGGACGGCTCTCCTACGAGCAGTACTTC. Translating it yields CSATPGRLSYEQYF.

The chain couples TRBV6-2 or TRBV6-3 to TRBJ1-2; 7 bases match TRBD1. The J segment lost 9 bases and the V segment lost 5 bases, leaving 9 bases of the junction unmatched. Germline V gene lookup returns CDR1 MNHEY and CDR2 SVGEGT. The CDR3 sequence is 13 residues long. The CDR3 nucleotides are TGTGCCAGCAGTAGTACAGGGGCCGGAAGCTACACCTTC. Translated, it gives CASSSTGAGSYTF.